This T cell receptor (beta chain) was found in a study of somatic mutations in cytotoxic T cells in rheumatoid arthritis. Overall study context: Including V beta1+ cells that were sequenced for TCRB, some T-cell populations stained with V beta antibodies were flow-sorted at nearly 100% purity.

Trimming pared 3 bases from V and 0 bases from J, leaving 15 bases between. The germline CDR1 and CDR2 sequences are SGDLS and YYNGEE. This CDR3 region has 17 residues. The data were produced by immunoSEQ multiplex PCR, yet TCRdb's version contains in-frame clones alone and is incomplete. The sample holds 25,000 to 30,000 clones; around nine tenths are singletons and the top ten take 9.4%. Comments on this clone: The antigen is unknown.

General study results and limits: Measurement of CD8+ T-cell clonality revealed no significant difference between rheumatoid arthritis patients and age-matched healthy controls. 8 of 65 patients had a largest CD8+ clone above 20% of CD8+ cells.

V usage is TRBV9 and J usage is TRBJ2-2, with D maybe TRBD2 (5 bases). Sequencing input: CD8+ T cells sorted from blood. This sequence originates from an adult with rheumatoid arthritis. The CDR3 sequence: CASSAPQREANTGELFF. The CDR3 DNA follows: TGTGCCAGCAGCGCCCCCCAACGGGAAGCGAACACCGGGGAGCTGTTTTTT. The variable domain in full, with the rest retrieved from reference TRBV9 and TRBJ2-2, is DSGVTQTPKHLITATGQRVTLRCSPRSGDLSVYWYQQSLDQGLQFLIQYYNGEERAKGNILERFSAQQFPDLHSELNLSSLELGDSALYFCASSAPQREANTGELFFGEGSRLTVL.